A selection of T cell receptor beta chains follows, all from one sample in a study of T cells in Graves' hyperthyroidism and ophthalmopathy. TCRdb independently ran MiXCR on the multiplex PCR reads; one entry per CDR3 protein. The sample has almost 600,000 distinct CDR3 sequences, about 45% seen once. The sample comprised peripheral blood or thyroid tissue (not recorded which). The receptors here all came from a young woman with Graves' hyperthyroidism. Both conserved end residues are part of each CDR3. The order of the fields is D gene, V gene, clone size, J gene, CDR3 DNA, CDR3 protein. The D gene is left open where the match is weak. The size entry is marked missing in some rows and otherwise reads once, few, many or a size class.

-,TRBV10-3,-,TRBJ1-5,TGTGCCATCAGTGAAACAGGGTCCAATCAGCCCCAGCATTTT,CAISETGSNQPQHF
-,TRBV29-1,-,TRBJ1-2,TGCAGTGTTGGGGACGGCCATAACTATGGCTACACCTTC,CSVGDGHNYGYTF
-,TRBV6-1,many,TRBJ2-7,TGTGCCACCAGGACAGCCTACGAGCAGTACTTC,CATRTAYEQYF
-,TRBV7-9,-,TRBJ1-1,TGTGCCAGCAGTGTCTCTAGCGGGGCAGAGACTGAAGCTTTCTTT,CASSVSSGAETEAFF
-,TRBV15,-,TRBJ1-2,TGTGCCACCAGCAGAGATGTCAGGTGGAGCTCTGGAAACACCTTC,CATSRDVRWSSGNTF
-,TRBV20-1,many,TRBJ2-2,TGCAGTGCTAGAGAGGGCGGGTTTTACACCGGGGAGCTGTTTTTT,CSAREGGFYTGELFF
-,TRBV24-1,-,TRBJ2-3,TGTGCCACCAGTGATTTGCCCGGTAGGGGGTATACGCAGTATTTT,CATSDLPGRGYTQYF
TRBD1,TRBV25-1,-,TRBJ1-1,TGTGCCTGCAGTGCCCCGGGACAGATGAACACTGAAGCTTTCTTT,CACSAPGQMNTEAFF
TRBD1,TRBV24-1,once,TRBJ1-2,TGTGCCACCAGTGGTCCCGGGACAGGGGTCTTCGGTTATGGCTACACCTTC,CATSGPGTGVFGYGYTF
TRBD1,TRBV6-5,many,TRBJ1-6,TGTGCCAGCAGTTACACGACAGGGGAGGACTCACCCCTCCACTTT,CASSYTTGEDSPLHF
TRBD2,TRBV5-6,-,TRBJ2-7,TGTGCCAGCAGCTTGGGGACTAGCGGTATAACCTACGAGCAGTACTTC,CASSLGTSGITYEQYF
TRBD2,TRBV7-3,-,TRBJ2-5,TGTGCCAGCAGCCCCAGGGAGGGCACTGAGACCCAGTACTTC,CASSPREGTETQYF
-,TRBV4-3,-,TRBJ2-3,TGCGCCAGCAGCCAACAAGCGGTCGCGGTACCTGGGACGCAGTATTTT,CASSQQAVAVPGTQYF
-,TRBV5-1,many,TRBJ2-7,TGCGCCAGCAGCTTGGAGAGTTTCTACGAGCAGTACTTC,CASSLESFYEQYF
-,TRBV29-1,many,TRBJ2-7,TGCAGCGTTGCCATAAAGTGGGGACGATCGCTCGAGCAGTACTTC,CSVAIKWGRSLEQYF
TRBD1,TRBV3-1,-,TRBJ1-5,TGTGCCAGCAGCAACACAGGGGTGGAGGAGCCCCAGCATTTT,CASSNTGVEEPQHF
-,TRBV24-1,-,TRBJ2-1,TGTGCCACCAGTGATTTGCAGGGCGGGAATGAGCAGTTCTTC,CATSDLQGGNEQFF
-,TRBV18,many,TRBJ1-4,TGTGCCAGCTCACCACAAGGGATCGACGAAAAACTGTTTTTT,CASSPQGIDEKLFF
TRBD2,TRBV9,many,TRBJ2-7,TGTGCCAGCAGCGTAGAACTAGCGGGAGCCCTCTACGAGCAGTACTTC,CASSVELAGALYEQYF
-,TRBV12-3/TRBV12-4,many,TRBJ1-3,TGTGCCAGCAGTTTACAGGGGAACTCTGGAAACACCATATATTTT,CASSLQGNSGNTIYF
-,TRBV11-3,many,TRBJ1-1,TGTGCCAGCAGCCCTGGACGGTCGGACACTGAAGCTTTCTTT,CASSPGRSDTEAFF
TRBD2,TRBV20-1,-,TRBJ2-7,TGCAGTGCCCGAGGGACTAGAATCTCCTACGAGCAGTACTTC,CSARGTRISYEQYF
-,TRBV7-2,many,TRBJ2-7,TGTGCCAGCAGTTATCAGGGCTACGAGCAGTACTTC,CASSYQGYEQYF
TRBD1,TRBV5-1,-,TRBJ1-4,TGCGCCAGCAGCTTAAAAACAGGGGGCGTGGACGAAAAACTGTTTTTT,CASSLKTGGVDEKLFF
-,TRBV7-2,many,TRBJ1-3,TGTGCCAGCAGCTTAGAAAGGATCCTCTCTGGAAACACCATATATTTT,CASSLERILSGNTIYF
-,TRBV10-3,-,TRBJ1-2,TGTGCCATCAGTGAGGCCCAGGGGAATAACTATGGCTACACCTTC,CAISEAQGNNYGYTF
-,TRBV20-1,many,TRBJ1-3,TGCAGTGCTAGGGGAGGGGGGACCGGAAACACCATATATTTT,CSARGGGTGNTIYF
TRBD1,TRBV24-1,many,TRBJ2-7,TGTGCCACCAGTGACAGGGGACAGTACGAGCAGTACTTC,CATSDRGQYEQYF
-,TRBV20-1,many,TRBJ1-2,TGCAGTGCTAGAGTCCAGGCAAACAGGGCTATGTGGGGCTACACCTTC,CSARVQANRAMWGYTF
TRBD1,TRBV20-1,-,TRBJ2-7,TGCAGTGGAAGGGACAGGGGTTCCTACGAGCAGTACTTC,CSGRDRGSYEQYF
TRBD1,TRBV24-1,-,TRBJ1-4,TGTGCCACCAGTGATCGAGGGGACAGGACTAATGAAAAACTGTTTTTT,CATSDRGDRTNEKLFF
-,TRBV29-1,many,TRBJ1-1,TGCAGCGTTGAAGTTAGGGGTTCGAACACTGAAGCTTTCTTT,CSVEVRGSNTEAFF
-,TRBV6-1,-,TRBJ2-7,TGTGCCAGCAAGGGGTCCTCTCACAGGGTACGGGAGCAGTACTTC,CASKGSSHRVREQYF
-,TRBV24-1,many,TRBJ1-1,TGTGCCACCAGTGAAGGCAGTGACACTGAAGCTTTCTTT,CATSEGSDTEAFF
-,TRBV2,many,TRBJ1-2,TGTGCCAGCAGTGAACATTTGGACTATGGCTACACCTTC,CASSEHLDYGYTF
-,TRBV4-3,few,TRBJ1-1,TGCGCCAGCAGCCTCCGAGGGGGGCCCGACACTGAAGCTTTCTTT,CASSLRGGPDTEAFF
-,TRBV5-1,many,TRBJ1-2,TGCGCCAGCAGCTCCGGACCAGGGAACGGCTACACCTTC,CASSSGPGNGYTF
TRBD2,TRBV2,-,TRBJ2-1,TGTGCCAGCAGTGAATTCGGACTAGCGGTCCTCATCTCCTACAATGAGCAGTTCTTC,CASSEFGLAVLISYNEQFF
-,TRBV7-2,-,TRBJ2-7,TGTGCCAGCAGAGGGACGGCCTACGAGCAGTACTTC,CASRGTAYEQYF
-,TRBV6-1,-,TRBJ1-5,TGTGCCAGCAGTGAAACAGGGCAGTTCAATCAGCCCCAGCATTTT,CASSETGQFNQPQHF
-,TRBV7-2,many,TRBJ1-5,TGTGCCAGCAGCTTTATTGGGCCCCAGCATTTT,CASSFIGPQHF
-,TRBV6-5,-,TRBJ2-5,TGTGCCAGCAGTTACTCGAGTCGGAAGACCCAGTACTTC,CASSYSSRKTQYF
-,TRBV11-2,-,TRBJ2-5,TGTGCCAGCAGCTTAAGTTACAGGGACTCTCAAGAGACCCAGTACTTC,CASSLSYRDSQETQYF
-,TRBV11-2,many,TRBJ2-7,TGTGCCAGCAGCAAAACCGGGACCTACGAGCAGTACTTC,CASSKTGTYEQYF
-,TRBV15,-,TRBJ2-2,TGTGCCACCAGCAGAGATACGTACGGGGGGGAGCTGTTTTTT,CATSRDTYGGELFF
TRBD2,TRBV29-1,once,TRBJ2-7,TGCAGCTTAATGGAGCGGGAGTCGCATTACGAGCAGTACTTC,CSLMERESHYEQYF
TRBD1,TRBV2,many,TRBJ1-4,TGTGCCAGCACCGGTTCCTGGACAGGGAGCGAAAAACTGTTTTTT,CASTGSWTGSEKLFF
TRBD2,TRBV19,-,TRBJ2-5,TGTGCCAGTAGTACCAGACTAGCGGGAGTCCCAGAGACCCAGTACTTC,CASSTRLAGVPETQYF
-,TRBV9,many,TRBJ2-5,TGTGCCAGCAGCGCCCGTGTGGGAGAGACCCAGTACTTC,CASSARVGETQYF
TRBD1,TRBV24-1,many,TRBJ2-7,TGTGCCACCAGTGATTCCCGACAGGGGGTCTACGAGCAGTACTTC,CATSDSRQGVYEQYF
-,TRBV7-9,many,TRBJ2-7,TGTGCCAGCAGCTTCGGTGAAGAGCAGTACTTC,CASSFGEEQYF
-,TRBV7-7,few,TRBJ2-2,TGTGCTGGCAGCTTATTGCGGGATGGGACCGAGGAGCTGTTTTTT,CAGSLLRDGTEELFF
TRBD2,TRBV7-6,once,TRBJ2-5,TGTGCCAGCAGCATACTAGCGGAAGAGACCCAGTACTTC,CASSILAEETQYF
TRBD1,TRBV19,few,TRBJ1-5,TGTGCCAGTAGCCCCTATCCAGGGACAGGGGGCAATCAGCCCCAGCATTTT,CASSPYPGTGGNQPQHF